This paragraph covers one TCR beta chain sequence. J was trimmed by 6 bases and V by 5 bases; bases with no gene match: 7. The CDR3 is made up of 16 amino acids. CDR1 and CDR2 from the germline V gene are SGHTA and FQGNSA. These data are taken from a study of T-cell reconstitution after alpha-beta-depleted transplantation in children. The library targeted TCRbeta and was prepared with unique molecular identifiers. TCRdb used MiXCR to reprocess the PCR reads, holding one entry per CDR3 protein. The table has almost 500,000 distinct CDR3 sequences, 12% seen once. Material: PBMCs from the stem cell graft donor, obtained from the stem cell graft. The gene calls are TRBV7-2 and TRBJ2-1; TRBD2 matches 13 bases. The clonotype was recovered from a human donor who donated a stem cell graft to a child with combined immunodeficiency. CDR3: CASSPRTSGSVNEQFF. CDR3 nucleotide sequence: TGTGCCAGCAGCCCCAGGACTAGCGGGAGTGTCAATGAGCAGTTCTTC.